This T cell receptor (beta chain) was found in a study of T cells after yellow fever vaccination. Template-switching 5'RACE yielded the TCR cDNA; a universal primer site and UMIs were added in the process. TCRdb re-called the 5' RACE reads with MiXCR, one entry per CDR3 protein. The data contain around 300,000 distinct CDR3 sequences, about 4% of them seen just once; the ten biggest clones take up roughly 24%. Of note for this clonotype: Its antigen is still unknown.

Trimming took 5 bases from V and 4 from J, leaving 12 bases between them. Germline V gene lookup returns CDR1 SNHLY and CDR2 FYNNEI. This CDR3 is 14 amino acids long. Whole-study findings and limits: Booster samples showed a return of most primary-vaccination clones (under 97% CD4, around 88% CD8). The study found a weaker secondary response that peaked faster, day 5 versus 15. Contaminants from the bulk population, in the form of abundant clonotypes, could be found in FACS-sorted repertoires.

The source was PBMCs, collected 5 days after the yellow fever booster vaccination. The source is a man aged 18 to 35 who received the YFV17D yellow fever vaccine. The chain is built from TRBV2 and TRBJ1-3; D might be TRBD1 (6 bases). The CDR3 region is CASSLQGWGNTIYF. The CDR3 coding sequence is TGTGCCAGCAGTCTACAGGGATGGGGAAACACCATATATTTT. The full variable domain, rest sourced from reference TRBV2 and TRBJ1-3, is EPEVTQTPSHQVTQMGQEVILRCVPISNHLYFYWYRQILGQKVEFLVSFYNNEISEKSEIFDDQFSVERPDGSNFTLKIRSTKLEDSAMYFCASSLQGWGNTIYFGEGSWLTVV.